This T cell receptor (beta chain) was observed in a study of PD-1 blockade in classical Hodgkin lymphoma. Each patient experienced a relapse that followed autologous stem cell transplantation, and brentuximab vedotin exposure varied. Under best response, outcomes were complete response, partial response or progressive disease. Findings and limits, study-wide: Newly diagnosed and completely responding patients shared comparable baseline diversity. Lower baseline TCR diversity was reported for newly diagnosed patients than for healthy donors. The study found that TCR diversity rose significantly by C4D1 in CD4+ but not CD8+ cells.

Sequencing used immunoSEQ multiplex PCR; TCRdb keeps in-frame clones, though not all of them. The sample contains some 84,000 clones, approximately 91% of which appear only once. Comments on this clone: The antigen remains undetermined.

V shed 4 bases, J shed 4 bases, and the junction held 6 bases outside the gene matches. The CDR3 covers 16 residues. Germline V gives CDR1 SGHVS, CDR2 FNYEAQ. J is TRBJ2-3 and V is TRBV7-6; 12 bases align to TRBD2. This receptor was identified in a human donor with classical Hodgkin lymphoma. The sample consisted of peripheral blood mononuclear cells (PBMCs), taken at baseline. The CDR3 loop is CASSSGLAGISDTQYF. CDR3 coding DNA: TGTGCCAGCAGCTCTGGACTAGCGGGAATTTCAGATACGCAGTATTTT.